Each of the 26 T cell receptor beta chains below was sequenced from the same sample in a study of OX40 agonist ivuxolimab in advanced cancers. Sequenced by immunoSEQ multiplex PCR; TCRdb stores in-frame clones only, minus some. The sample carries around 70,000 clones, over 75% recorded once. The sequencing here drew on CD4+ or CD8+ T cells sorted from blood, taken in a trial of the OX40 agonist ivuxolimab. The receptors stem from an adult with an advanced solid tumor such as melanoma, head and neck, liver or kidney cancer.

The chain links TRBV6-5 to TRBJ2-1; no firm D call. V lost 6 bases and J 0 bases, leaving 6 bases between the germline ends. The CDR3 is 13 amino acids. Germline V gene sequence: CDR1 MNHEY, CDR2 SVGAGI. CDR3 DNA: TGTGCCAGCAGCTCCATCTCCTACAATGAGCAGTTCTTC. As protein: CASSSISYNEQFF.

The V and J genes are TRBV19 and TRBJ1-5; D might be TRBD1 (5 bases). The ends were cut back, 1 base at V and 7 bases at J, with 17 bases in the middle. The germline gives CDR1 LNHDA, CDR2 SQIVND (reference sequence). CDR3 length: 16 amino acids. In DNA, the CDR3 is TGTGCCAGTAGTATAGCATCCCGGGGGGTGGGACAGCCCCAGCATTTT. It is translated as CASSIASRGVGQPQHF.

The genes are TRBV6-1 and TRBJ1-2, with D tentatively TRBD1 (6 bases). CDR1 and CDR2 (germline): MNHNS, SASEGT. The CDR3 is 13 residues long. V gave up 10 bases and J gave up 6 bases, with 18 bases separating them. The CDR3, as DNA: TGTGCCAAATTAGGTGAGAGGGGGGATGGCTACACCTTC. Its protein is CAKLGERGDGYTF.

By share, this clone counts as medium-sized. At the DNA level, this CDR3 is encoded by other sequences in the same sample as well. The chain uses TRBV28 and TRBJ1-3; 8 nucleotides line up with TRBD1. Unmatched junction bases numbered 9, after V lost 6 bases and J lost 8 bases. The germline CDR1 and CDR2 sequences are MDHEN and SYDVKM. The CDR3 loop spans 14 amino acids. This CDR3 is CASSRGQGRDTIYF. Here the CDR3 DNA reads TGTGCCAGCAGCCGAGGACAGGGTCGCGACACCATATATTTT. The full variable domain, with the rest looked up from reference TRBV28 and TRBJ1-3, is DVKVTQSSRYLVKRTGEKVFLECVQDMDHENMFWYRQDPGLGLRLIYFSYDVKMKEKGDIPEGYSVSREKKERFSLILESASTNQTSMYLCASSRGQGRDTIYFGEGSWLTVV.

The V call is TRBV18, the J call TRBJ1-3; possibly TRBD1 for D (6 bases). Germline assignment: CDR1 KGHSH and CDR2 LQKENI. This CDR3 is 17 amino acids long. Trimming cost V 2 bases and J 0 bases, with 14 bases left between them. CDR3 protein: CASSPFTGSYSGNTIYF. The CDR3 bases are TGTGCCAGCTCACCATTCACAGGGTCCTACTCTGGAAACACCATATATTTT.

The rearrangement joins TRBV7-9 to TRBJ2-7; 7 bases agree with TRBD2. The germline V gene encodes CDR1 SEHNR and CDR2 FQNEAQ (reference sequence). V gave up 5 bases and J gave up 3 bases; unmatched junction bases: 1. CDR3 length: 12 amino acids. The CDR3 DNA is TGTGCCAGCAGCAGGGACTACTACGAGCAGTACTTC. It encodes CASSRDYYEQYF. Combining the CDR3 with reference TRBV7-9 and TRBJ2-7 gives the whole variable domain DTGVSQNPRHKITKRGQNVTFRCDPISEHNRLYWYRQTLGQGPEFLTYFQNEAQLEKSRLLSDRFSAERPKGSFSTLEIQRTEQGDSAMYLCASSRDYYEQYFGPGTRLTVT.

The chain recombines TRBV9 with TRBJ1-1, with 9 bases matching TRBD1. CDR3 length: 15 amino acids. V dropped 0 bases and J dropped 4; count of bases not matched to a gene: 4. The germline V gene encodes CDR1 SGDLS and CDR2 YYNGEE. The CDR3 bases are TGTGCCAGCAGCGTAGGGGACAGGGACCCCACTGAAGCTTTCTTT. This translates into CASSVGDRDPTEAFF.

The chain is built from TRBV4-2 and TRBJ1-6, with D uncertain. V lost 0 bases and J 10 bases, leaving 13 bases between the germline ends. The germline CDR1 and CDR2 sequences are LGHNA and YNFKEQ. The CDR3 length is 15 residues. In nucleotides, the CDR3 is TGTGCCAGCAGCCAAGATCAATCGGGCGACTCACCCCTCCACTTT. It codes for CASSQDQSGDSPLHF.

This chain uses TRBV10-3 with TRBJ2-1; D possibly corresponds to TRBD2 (6 bases). The CDR3 totals 14 residues. Germline loops: CDR1 ENHRY, CDR2 SYGVKD. With 7 bases removed from V and 4 bases from J, the gap between germline ends came to 14 bases. Written as DNA, the CDR3 is TGTGCCATCATGCGGGGCGAGCAATACAATGAGCAGTTCTTC. Its translation: CAIMRGEQYNEQFF.

The chain carries TRBV18 and TRBJ1-1, with TRBD1 identical over 7 bases. Germline values: CDR1 KGHSH, CDR2 LQKENI. The junction had 5 bases not matched to a gene; V was cut back by 1 base and J by 0 bases. The CDR3 is 16 amino acids. Written as DNA, the CDR3 is TGTGCCAGCTCACCACTCGCACAGGGGCTGAACACTGAAGCTTTCTTT. Translated: CASSPLAQGLNTEAFF.

Written as DNA, the CDR3 is TGCAGCGTTAATGTGGGATTAGCCAAAAACATTCAGTACTTC. Translated, it gives CSVNVGLAKNIQYF. This chain uses TRBV29-1 with TRBJ2-4, with D unresolved. Trimming cost V 5 bases and J 0 bases, with 11 bases left between them. CDR1 SQVTM and CDR2 ANQGSEA come from the germline V gene. This CDR3 contains 14 residues.

The chain has TRBV6-6 and TRBJ2-1; D might be TRBD2 (7 bases). V was clipped by 7 bases and J by 7 bases, with 17 bases between them. The CDR3 consists of 14 residues. CDR1 is MNHNY, CDR2 SVGAGI, per germline (reference sequence). The CDR3 bases are TGTGCCAGCAAGGCGGGGGCTCAGGGGAATGAGCAGTTCTTC. Encoded protein: CASKAGAQGNEQFF.

The CDR3 coding sequence is TGTGCCATCAGGCCGGGACAGGGTTTTAACGAGCAGTACTTC. It is translated as CAIRPGQGFNEQYF. This chain links TRBV10-3 with TRBJ2-7, with 9 positions matching TRBD1. Germline V gene sequence: CDR1 ENHRY, CDR2 SYGVKD. The junction had 8 bases not matched to a gene; V was cut back by 6 bases and J by 5 bases. The CDR3 loop spans 14 amino acids.

The chain carries TRBV29-1 and TRBJ2-5, with 9 bases aligning to TRBD1. CDR1 is SQVTM, CDR2 ANQGSEA, per germline. Trimming cost V 6 bases and J 4 bases; bases outside gene matches: 9. The CDR3 length is 14 residues. The CDR3 DNA is TGCAGCGTGGACAGGGGTTCTGTTTCAGAGACCCAGTACTTC. Its translation: CSVDRGSVSETQYF.

The sample holds one count of this clone. The rearrangement uses TRBV18 and TRBJ1-4, with 8 bases identical to TRBD1. Germline V gives CDR1 KGHSH, CDR2 LQKENI. After removal of 3 bases from V and 6 bases from J, the junction contained 6 bases not matched to a gene. The CDR3 sequence is 15 residues long. Here the CDR3 DNA reads TGTGCCAGCTCACCGAGGACAGGGTTCGATGAAAAACTGTTTTTT. Translated: CASSPRTGFDEKLFF.

The genes are TRBV6-4 and TRBJ1-2; possibly TRBD1 for D (5 bases). The CDR3 is made up of 16 amino acids. Germline V gene sequence: CDR1 MRHNA, CDR2 SNTAGT. Trimming took 7 bases from V and 6 from J, leaving 24 bases between them. CDR3 protein: CASTLRGGRPVHGYTF. CDR3 DNA sequence: TGTGCCAGCACGCTAAGGGGCGGGAGACCGGTACATGGCTACACCTTC.

The chain has TRBV9 and TRBJ1-2, with D possibly TRBD1 on 5 matching bases. The CDR3 covers 14 residues. Germline-derived CDR1 and CDR2 are SGDLS and YYNGEE. Trimming stripped 0 bases from V and 6 bases from J, with 12 bases between. CDR3 protein: CASSVALQGDGYTF. CDR3 coding DNA: TGTGCCAGCAGCGTAGCTCTCCAGGGCGATGGCTACACCTTC.

The V gene is TRBV7-2, the J gene TRBJ2-1; the D is unclear. Germline V gene data show CDR1 as SGHTA and CDR2 as FQGNSA. The CDR3 has 15 residues. V lost 3 bases and J lost 6, with 15 bases in between. This chain's CDR3 is CASSLGLPRVNEQFF. The CDR3 DNA sequence: TGTGCCAGCAGCTTGGGTCTCCCGAGAGTCAATGAGCAGTTCTTC.

For this clone: A read error may account for a junction end that differs from germline. CDR3 sequence reads: CASSPPRLSSAEF. Written as DNA, the CDR3 is TGTGCCAGCAGCCCCCCTCGCTTGAGTAGTGCGGAATTC. J is TRBJ1-2 and V is TRBV7-9; no clear D. CDR1 and CDR2 from the germline V gene are SEHNR and FQNEAQ (reference sequence). This CDR3 spans 13 amino acids.

The CDR3: CASSLATGPEWPQHF. The CDR3 DNA reads as TGTGCCAGCAGCTTAGCGACAGGCCCCGAGTGGCCCCAGCATTTT. The chain uses TRBV7-8 and TRBJ1-5; a possible D gene is TRBD1 (6 bases). The ends were cut back, 0 bases at V and 9 bases at J, with 15 bases in the middle. Germline loops: CDR1 SGHVS, CDR2 FQNEAQ. The CDR3 runs 15 residues.

The chain couples TRBV10-3 to TRBJ2-3; D is unresolved. Deletions cut 11 bases from V and 2 bases from J, with 17 bases between. CDR3 length: 14 amino acids. Germline V gives CDR1 ENHRY, CDR2 SYGVKD. This CDR3 reads CASNFIQNTDTQYF. The CDR3 DNA sequence: TGTGCCTCCAACTTCATACAAAACACAGATACGCAGTATTTT.

This chain connects TRBV6-8 to TRBJ2-7; TRBD2 matches at 10 bases. Germline V gene lookup returns CDR1 MNHGY and CDR2 SAAAGT. The CDR3 is 15 amino acids. V dropped 10 bases and J dropped 3; count of bases not matched to a gene: 12. The CDR3 loop reads CAIPSLAGALYEQYF. Written as DNA, the CDR3 is TGTGCCATCCCGTCCCTAGCGGGAGCTCTCTACGAGCAGTACTTC.

The V gene is TRBV29-1, the J gene TRBJ2-7; a possible D gene is TRBD1 (6 bases). The length of the CDR3 is 16 residues. Deletions cut 6 bases from V and 2 bases from J, with 23 bases between. Looked up from germline, CDR1 is SQVTM and CDR2 is ANQGSEA. In DNA, the CDR3 is TGCAGCGTCTTGGGACCCACAGGGCCCTCTACCTACGAGCAGTACTTC. The encoded protein is CSVLGPTGPSTYEQYF.

The chain is built from TRBV2 and TRBJ1-1; D is perhaps TRBD1 (5 bases). From germline, CDR1 is SNHLY and CDR2 FYNNEI. The CDR3 spans 14 residues. The ends were cut back, 7 bases at V and 1 base at J, with 13 bases in the middle. CDR3 nucleotides: TGTGCCAGCACCGCATGGGGGAGGAACACTGAAGCTTTCTTT. Protein: CASTAWGRNTEAFF.

The V call is TRBV7-9, the J call TRBJ2-2; TRBD2 is a possible D gene (5 bases). The germline CDR1 and CDR2 sequences are SEHNR and FQNEAQ (reference sequence). V was pared by 2 bases and J by 7 bases, with 8 bases between. The CDR3 runs to 13 residues. CDR3 sequence: CASSLQAVGELFF. The CDR3 bases are TGTGCCAGCAGCTTACAAGCGGTCGGGGAGCTGTTTTTT.

The rearrangement uses TRBV7-6 and TRBJ2-7, with D unresolved. Germline V gene lookup returns CDR1 SGHVS and CDR2 FNYEAQ. CDR3 length: 12 residues. V was pared by 5 bases and J by 5 bases, with 10 bases between. DNA for the CDR3: TGTGCCAGCAGCCGAGGTTCCAACGAGCAGTACTTC. Translated, it gives CASSRGSNEQYF.